This T cell receptor (beta chain) was recorded in a study of monozygotic twins with inflammatory bowel disease. Study-level findings and limits: IBD patients exhibited fewer clonotypes shared with other individuals than healthy twins, particularly with disease activity. There was no support for any single strong signal or clonotype associated with IBD.

Note on this clonotype: Its antigen is unknown.

TCRdb reprocessed the 5' RACE reads; each CDR3 protein has one entry and no DNA is given. The sample totals about 160,000 distinct CDR3 sequences. The CDR3 contains 12 residues. The germline V gene encodes CDR1 MNHEY and CDR2 SVGAGI. This clonotype originated in a human donor with ulcerative colitis or Crohn's disease, or a healthy co-twin of an affected twin (not recorded which). This chain joins TRBV6-5 and TRBJ1-1; TCRdb returns TRBD1, unconfirmable since there is no DNA. The sequenced sample was blood. CDR3 sequence: CASRDSLTEAFF.